Below are 18 T cell receptor beta chains sequenced from a single sample in a study of blood T cell repertoires in COVID-19. Only in-frame clones appear in the TCRdb table, and some are missing; sequencing was by immunoSEQ multiplex PCR. Among about 190,000 clones listed, 70% to 80% were seen once. The sequencing sample was made of peripheral blood. All receptors derive from a woman in her forties or fifties with acute or convalescent COVID-19.

This clone occurred once. The CDR3 loop reads CASRGAVANYGYTF. The CDR3 DNA is TGTGCCAGCCGGGGGGCGGTAGCTAACTATGGCTACACCTTC. The chain employs TRBV27 and TRBJ1-2; a possible D gene is TRBD1 (6 bases). The germline gives CDR1 MNHEY, CDR2 SMNVEV (reference sequence). Trimming removed 8 bases from V and 0 bases from J, with 13 bases in between. The CDR3 length is 14 residues.

The V call is TRBV10-3, the J call TRBJ2-7; 11 bases are a match to TRBD2. With 2 bases clipped from V and 1 base from J, the junction kept 1 base outside the gene matches. The CDR3 has 15 residues. Germline assignment: CDR1 ENHRY and CDR2 SYGVKD. The chain's CDR3 is CAISETSGGSYEQYF. The CDR3 nucleotides read TGTGCCATCAGTGAGACTAGCGGGGGATCCTACGAGCAGTACTTC.

The chain employs TRBV28 and TRBJ1-4; 7 nucleotides match TRBD1. With V trimmed by 2 bases and J by 4 bases, 4 bases remained unmatched. This CDR3 is 15 amino acids long. Germline CDR1 MDHEN, CDR2 SYDVKM. The CDR3: CASSLLSGGNEKLFF. The CDR3 DNA follows: TGTGCCAGCAGTTTACTGTCAGGGGGTAATGAAAAACTGTTTTTT.

This clone has just one count. The genes are TRBV5-1 and TRBJ2-3; TRBD2 aligns across 12 bases. The CDR3 has 16 amino acids. Unmatched junction bases numbered 5, after V lost 4 bases and J lost 2 bases. Germline values: CDR1 SGHRS, CDR2 YFSETQ. The CDR3 reads CASSMTSGGSTDTQYF. The CDR3, as DNA: TGCGCCAGCAGCATGACTAGCGGGGGATCCACAGATACGCAGTATTTT.

This rearrangement joins TRBV3-1 (or the pseudogene TRBV3-2) to TRBJ2-4; maybe TRBD1 (6 bases). Germline V gene lookup returns CDR1 LGHDT and CDR2 YNNKEL (reference sequence). V lost 4 bases to trimming and J lost 2 bases, with 18 bases between them. This CDR3 is built from 17 residues. CDR3 protein: CASSPEQGSTSKNIQYF. CDR3 DNA: TGTGCCAGCAGCCCGGAACAGGGATCGACCTCCAAAAACATTCAGTACTTC.

This chain connects TRBV6-5 to TRBJ2-7; 8 bases line up with TRBD1. V gave up 5 bases and J gave up 2 bases; unmatched junction bases: 2. The CDR3 loop spans 13 amino acids. Germline V gives CDR1 MNHEY, CDR2 SVGAGI. CDR3 loop: CASSMDRAYEQYF. The CDR3 nucleotides are TGTGCCAGCAGTATGGACAGGGCCTACGAGCAGTACTTC.

The chain combines TRBV6-9 with TRBJ2-1; D call uncertain. Trimming removed 2 bases from V and 8 bases from J, with 10 bases in between. The germline gives CDR1 MNHGY, CDR2 SVAAGI. The CDR3 has 13 residues. The chain's CDR3 is CASSYAVFDEQFF. CDR3 nucleotide sequence: TGTGCCAGCAGTTATGCAGTCTTCGATGAGCAGTTCTTC.

Comment on this clone: Other DNA sequences in the same sample also yield this CDR3. This sequence joins TRBV18 and TRBJ1-1; the D gene is possibly TRBD1 (5 bases). V shed 3 bases and J shed 1 base, with 6 bases lying between them. This CDR3 spans 13 amino acids. Per the germline V gene, CDR1 is KGHSH and CDR2 is LQKENI. Written as DNA, the CDR3 is TGTGCCAGCTCACCCCAGGGGAACACTGAAGCTTTCTTT. It is translated as CASSPQGNTEAFF.

V is TRBV28 and J is TRBJ2-7; no reliable D call. This CDR3 comprises 12 residues. Germline-derived CDR1 and CDR2 are MDHEN and SYDVKM. V was shortened by 6 bases and J by 2 bases, with 8 bases between the two germline ends. CDR3: CASSTGAYEQYF. The CDR3, as DNA: TGTGCCAGCAGCACCGGAGCCTACGAGCAGTACTTC.

The rearrangement uses TRBV18 and TRBJ2-7; possible D gene TRBD2, 6 bases. Germline V gives CDR1 KGHSH, CDR2 LQKENI. Trimming removed 5 bases from V and 4 bases from J, with 15 bases in between. The CDR3 is made up of 14 amino acids. In DNA, the CDR3 is TGTGCCAGCTCAACGGGGACTCGGGGGTACGAGCAGTACTTC. It translates to CASSTGTRGYEQYF.

The chain is built from TRBV9 and TRBJ1-3, with D possibly being TRBD1 (6 bases). The V gene lost 4 bases and the J gene lost 3 bases, with 17 bases spanning the gap. The germline CDR1 and CDR2 sequences are SGDLS and YYNGEE. The CDR3 runs to 16 residues. The CDR3 reads CASSPGGRGHGNTIYF. The CDR3 coding sequence is TGTGCCAGCAGCCCCGGAGGCAGGGGCCATGGAAACACCATATATTTT.

This clone was seen ten or more times. The gene calls are TRBV28 and TRBJ1-2, with 8 bases matching TRBD1. The germline V gene encodes CDR1 MDHEN and CDR2 SYDVKM. The ends lost 5 bases at V and 8 bases at J; junction bases unmatched: 10. The CDR3 spans 14 residues. The CDR3 coding sequence is TGTGCCAGCAGTCGACAGGGGCCCCGGAAAGGCTACACCTTC. This sequence encodes CASSRQGPRKGYTF.

V and J are TRBV18 and TRBJ2-6, with 9 positions matching TRBD2. The CDR3 extends over 18 amino acids. V dropped 1 base and J dropped 0; count of bases not matched to a gene: 4. The germline gives CDR1 KGHSH, CDR2 LQKENI. The CDR3 sequence: CASSPLAGAPSGANVLTF. In DNA, the CDR3 is TGTGCCAGCTCACCACTAGCGGGGGCTCCCTCTGGGGCCAACGTCCTGACTTTC.

This chain connects TRBV12-5 to TRBJ2-1; perhaps TRBD2 as D (5 bases). The germline V gene has CDR1 LGHNT and CDR2 FRNRAP. The CDR3 runs to 15 residues. V was clipped by 5 bases and J by 5 bases, with 16 bases between them. The CDR3 loop reads CASGPGPLGNNEQFF. CDR3 nucleotides: TGTGCTAGTGGTCCCGGACCACTAGGGAACAATGAGCAGTTCTTC.

This chain links TRBV13 with TRBJ1-2, with D uncertain. The CDR3 is 11 amino acids. Germline V gives CDR1 PRHDT, CDR2 FYEKMQ (reference sequence). Trimming removed 0 bases from V and 13 bases from J, with 9 bases in between. The CDR3 sequence is CASSLGGVFTF. The CDR3 DNA reads as TGTGCCAGCAGCTTAGGCGGAGTTTTCACCTTC.

The V and J genes are TRBV4-1 and TRBJ1-1, with a tentative D call TRBD1 (5 bases). Trimming removed 0 bases from V and 8 bases from J, with 19 bases in between. The CDR3 is made up of 16 amino acids. CDR1 and CDR2 (germline): MGHRA, YSYEKL. CDR3 DNA sequence: TGCGCCAGCAGCCAAGAAGTTAGGGGCGCCCTGGCCGAAGCTTTCTTT. This translates into CASSQEVRGALAEAFF.

In DNA form, the CDR3 reads TGTGCCAGCAGCCCAGTTGGGACAGGGGGACTCAATCAGCCCCAGCATTTT. This sequence encodes CASSPVGTGGLNQPQHF. This chain joins TRBV28 and TRBJ1-5, with TRBD1 matching over 11 bases. Looked up from germline, CDR1 is MDHEN and CDR2 is SYDVKM. There are 17 residues in the CDR3. V lost 6 bases, J lost 3 bases, and 10 bases stayed unmatched.

V and J are TRBV6-2 or TRBV6-3 and TRBJ1-1; D might be TRBD1 (6 bases). In germline, CDR1 is MNHEY, CDR2 SVGEGT. The CDR3 loop spans 16 amino acids. V lost 4 bases and J lost 1, with 16 bases in between. The DNA of the CDR3 is TGTGCCAGCAGTTTAAACAGGGAGCTCGCGAACACTGAAGCTTTCTTT. This encodes CASSLNRELANTEAFF.